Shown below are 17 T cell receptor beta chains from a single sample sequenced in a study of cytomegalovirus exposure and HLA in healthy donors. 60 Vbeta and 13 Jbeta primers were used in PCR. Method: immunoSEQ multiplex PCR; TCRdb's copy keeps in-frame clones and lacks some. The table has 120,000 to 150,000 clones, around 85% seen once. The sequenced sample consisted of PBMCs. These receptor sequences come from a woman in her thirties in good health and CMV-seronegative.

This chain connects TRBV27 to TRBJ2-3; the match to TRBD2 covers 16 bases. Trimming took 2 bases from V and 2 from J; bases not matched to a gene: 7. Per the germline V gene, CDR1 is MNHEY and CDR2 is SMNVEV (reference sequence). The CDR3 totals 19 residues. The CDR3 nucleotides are TGTGCCAGCAGTTTAGTGGGACTAGCGGGAGGGTCCCTCACAGATACGCAGTATTTT. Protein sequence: CASSLVGLAGGSLTDTQYF.

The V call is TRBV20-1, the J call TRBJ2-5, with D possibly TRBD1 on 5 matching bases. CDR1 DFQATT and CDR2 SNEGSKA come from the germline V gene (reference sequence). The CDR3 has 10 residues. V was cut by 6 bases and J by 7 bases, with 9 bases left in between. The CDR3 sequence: CSAWGGTQYF. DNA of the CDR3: TGCAGTGCGTGGGGCGGGACCCAGTACTTC.

The CDR3 here is CASSRGRTDTQYF. CDR3 bases: TGTGCCAGCAGTAGGGGGCGGACAGATACGCAGTATTTT. This chain uses TRBV2 with TRBJ2-3; 7 bases are a match to TRBD1. With V trimmed by 5 bases and J by 3 bases, 2 bases remained unmatched. CDR1 SNHLY and CDR2 FYNNEI come from the germline V gene. This CDR3 region has 13 residues.

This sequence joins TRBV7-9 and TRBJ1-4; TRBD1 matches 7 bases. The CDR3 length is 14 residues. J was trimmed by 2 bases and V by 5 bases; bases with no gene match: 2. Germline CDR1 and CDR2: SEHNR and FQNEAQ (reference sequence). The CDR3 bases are TGTGCCAGCAGCCCACAGGGGACTAATGAAAAACTGTTTTTT. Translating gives CASSPQGTNEKLFF. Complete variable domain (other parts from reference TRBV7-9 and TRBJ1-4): DTGVSQNPRHKITKRGQNVTFRCDPISEHNRLYWYRQTLGQGPEFLTYFQNEAQLEKSRLLSDRFSAERPKGSFSTLEIQRTEQGDSAMYLCASSPQGTNEKLFFGSGTQLSVL.

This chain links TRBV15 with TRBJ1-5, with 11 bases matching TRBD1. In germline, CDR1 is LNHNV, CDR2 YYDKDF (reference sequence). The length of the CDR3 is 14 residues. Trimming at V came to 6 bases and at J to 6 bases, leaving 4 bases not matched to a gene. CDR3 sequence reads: CATRTDRGPQPQHF. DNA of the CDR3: TGTGCCACCAGGACGGACAGGGGGCCTCAGCCCCAGCATTTT.

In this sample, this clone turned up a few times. CDR3 protein: CASSRTAVSNQPQHF. Written as DNA, the CDR3 is TGCGCCAGCAGCCGGACTGCTGTCTCCAATCAGCCCCAGCATTTT. V gene TRBV4-3 combines with J gene TRBJ1-5; the D is unclear. V lost 4 bases and J lost 3, with 13 bases in between. Germline loops: CDR1 LGHNA, CDR2 YSLEER. The CDR3 consists of 15 residues.

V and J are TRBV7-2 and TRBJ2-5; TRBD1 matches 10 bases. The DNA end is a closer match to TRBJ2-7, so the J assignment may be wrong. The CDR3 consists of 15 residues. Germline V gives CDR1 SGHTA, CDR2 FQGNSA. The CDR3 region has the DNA TGTGCCAGCAGCTCGTCCGGGACAGGGGTCTACGAGCAGTACTTC. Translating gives CASSSSGTGVYEQYF.

CDR3 coding DNA: TGTGCCAGCAGCGTAGGGGCAGGGGGAGAGACCCAGTACTTC. Protein sequence: CASSVGAGGETQYF. The gene calls are TRBV9 and TRBJ2-5; TRBD1 matches at 7 bases. After removal of 0 bases from V and 4 bases from J, the junction contained 3 bases not matched to a gene. CDR1 is SGDLS and CDR2 is YYNGEE in the germline V gene. This CDR3 has 14 amino acids. Together with reference TRBV9 and TRBJ2-5, the CDR3 gives the full variable domain: DSGVTQTPKHLITATGQRVTLRCSPRSGDLSVYWYQQSLDQGLQFLIQYYNGEERAKGNILERFSAQQFPDLHSELNLSSLELGDSALYFCASSVGAGGETQYFGPGTRLLVL.

The CDR3 loop reads CASSPPGQGGPEAFF. CDR3 coding DNA: TGTGCCAGCAGTCCCCCCGGACAGGGTGGGCCTGAAGCTTTCTTT. The V call is TRBV27, the J call TRBJ1-1, with 8 bases that match TRBD1. CDR3 length: 15 residues. The germline CDR1 and CDR2 sequences are MNHEY and SMNVEV (reference sequence). V was pared by 5 bases and J by 6 bases, with 11 bases of the junction left unmatched.

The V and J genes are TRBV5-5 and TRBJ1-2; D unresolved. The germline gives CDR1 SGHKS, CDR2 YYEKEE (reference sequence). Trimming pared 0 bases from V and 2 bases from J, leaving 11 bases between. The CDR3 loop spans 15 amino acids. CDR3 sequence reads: CASSLGPQENYGYTF. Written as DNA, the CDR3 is TGTGCCAGCAGCTTGGGTCCTCAGGAAAACTATGGCTACACCTTC.

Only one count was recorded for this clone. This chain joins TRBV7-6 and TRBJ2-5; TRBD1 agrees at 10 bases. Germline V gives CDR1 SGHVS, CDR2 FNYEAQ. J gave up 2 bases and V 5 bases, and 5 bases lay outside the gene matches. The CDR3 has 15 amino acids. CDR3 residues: CASSDDRGLQETQYF. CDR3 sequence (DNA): TGTGCCAGCAGCGACGACAGGGGGCTTCAAGAGACCCAGTACTTC.

CDR3 sequence (DNA): TGTGCCAGCAGTTGGACAGGGCCCTACGAGCAGTACTTC. Its translation: CASSWTGPYEQYF. The V call is TRBV28, the J call TRBJ2-7; 8 bases are a match to TRBD1. The trim removed 4 bases at V and 2 bases at J, leaving 1 base unmatched. Germline lookup yields CDR1 MDHEN and CDR2 SYDVKM. The CDR3 totals 13 residues.

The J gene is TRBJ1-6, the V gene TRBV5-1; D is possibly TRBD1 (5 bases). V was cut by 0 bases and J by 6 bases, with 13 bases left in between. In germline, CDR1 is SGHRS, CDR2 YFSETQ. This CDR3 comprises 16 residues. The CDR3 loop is CASSLVGRAGNSPLHF. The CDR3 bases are TGCGCCAGCAGCTTGGTCGGCAGGGCCGGTAATTCACCCCTCCACTTT.

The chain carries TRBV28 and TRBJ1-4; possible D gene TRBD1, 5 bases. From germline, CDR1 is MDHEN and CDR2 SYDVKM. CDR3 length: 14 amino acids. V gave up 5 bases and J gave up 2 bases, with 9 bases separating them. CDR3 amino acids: CASSPPGTNEKLFF. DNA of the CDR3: TGTGCCAGCAGTCCTCCAGGGACTAATGAAAAACTGTTTTTT.

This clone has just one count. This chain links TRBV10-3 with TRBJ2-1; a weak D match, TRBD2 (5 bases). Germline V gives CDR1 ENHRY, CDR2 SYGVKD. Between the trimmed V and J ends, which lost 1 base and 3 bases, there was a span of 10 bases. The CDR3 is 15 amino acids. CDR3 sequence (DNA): TGTGCCATCAGTGAGTGGCAGGAGGTCTACAATGAGCAGTTCTTC. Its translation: CAISEWQEVYNEQFF.

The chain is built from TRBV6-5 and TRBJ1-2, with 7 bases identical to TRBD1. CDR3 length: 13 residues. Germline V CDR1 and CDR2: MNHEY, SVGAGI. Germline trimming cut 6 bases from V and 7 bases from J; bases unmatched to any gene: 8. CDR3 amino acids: CASRLYRGGGYTF. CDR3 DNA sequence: TGTGCCAGCAGACTTTACAGGGGCGGTGGCTACACCTTC.

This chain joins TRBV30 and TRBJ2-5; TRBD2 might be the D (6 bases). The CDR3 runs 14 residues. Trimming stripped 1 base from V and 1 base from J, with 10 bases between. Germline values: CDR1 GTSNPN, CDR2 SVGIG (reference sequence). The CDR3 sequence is CAWSAPTSQETQYF. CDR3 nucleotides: TGTGCCTGGAGTGCACCGACTAGCCAAGAGACCCAGTACTTC.